This record looks at one TCR beta chain sequence and its context. This sample was taken from a study of blood T cell repertoires in COVID-19. Clones were sequenced by immunoSEQ multiplex PCR, and TCRdb holds only the in-frame ones, with some missing. The table shows 150,000 to 200,000 clones, with approximately 80% occurring only once. Cohorts were based on clinical histories the participants reported. Germline CDR1 and CDR2: MNHEY and SMNVEV (reference sequence). The trim removed 5 bases at V and 7 bases at J, leaving 6 bases unmatched. The CDR3 extends over 14 amino acids. Sequencing input: PBMCs or T cells enriched from blood (not recorded which). The rearrangement joins TRBV27 to TRBJ1-5; 9 bases are shared with TRBD1. The sequence was collected from a woman between 55 and 75 years old who had recovered from COVID-19. The CDR3 coding sequence is TGTGCCAGCAGTCAACAGGGGGCTGGGCAGCCCCAGCATTTT. Translation: CASSQQGAGQPQHF.